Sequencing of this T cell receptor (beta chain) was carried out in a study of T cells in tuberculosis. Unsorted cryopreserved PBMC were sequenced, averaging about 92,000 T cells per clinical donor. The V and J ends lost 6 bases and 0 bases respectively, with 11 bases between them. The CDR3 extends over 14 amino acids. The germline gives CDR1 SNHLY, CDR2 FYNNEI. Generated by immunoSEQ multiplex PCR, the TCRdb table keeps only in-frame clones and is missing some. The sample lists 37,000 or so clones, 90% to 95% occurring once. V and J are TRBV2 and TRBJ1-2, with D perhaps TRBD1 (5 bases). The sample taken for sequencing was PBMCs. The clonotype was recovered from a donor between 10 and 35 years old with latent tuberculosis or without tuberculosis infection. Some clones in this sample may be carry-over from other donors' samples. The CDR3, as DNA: TGTGCCAGCAGCCAAAGACAGCCTAACTATGGCTACACCTTC. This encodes CASSQRQPNYGYTF.